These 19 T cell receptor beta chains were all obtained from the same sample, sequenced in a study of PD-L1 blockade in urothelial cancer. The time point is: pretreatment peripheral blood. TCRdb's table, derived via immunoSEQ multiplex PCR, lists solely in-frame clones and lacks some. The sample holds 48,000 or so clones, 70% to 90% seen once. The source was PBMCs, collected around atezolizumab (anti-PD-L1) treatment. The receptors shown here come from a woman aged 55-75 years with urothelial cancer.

The CDR3 loop is CASSTLPTGEAFF. DNA of the CDR3: TGTGCCAGTAGTACCCTCCCCACTGGTGAAGCTTTCTTT. The chain employs TRBV19 and TRBJ1-1; D call uncertain. Trimming took off 4 bases at V and 7 bases at J, with 13 bases between the two ends. The germline V gene encodes CDR1 LNHDA and CDR2 SQIVND (reference sequence). The CDR3 extends over 13 amino acids.

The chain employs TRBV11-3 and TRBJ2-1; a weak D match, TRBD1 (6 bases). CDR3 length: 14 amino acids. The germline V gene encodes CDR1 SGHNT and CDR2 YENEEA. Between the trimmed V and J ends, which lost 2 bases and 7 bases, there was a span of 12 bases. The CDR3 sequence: CASSLRAGVNEQFF. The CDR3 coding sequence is TGTGCCAGCAGCTTAAGGGCAGGGGTGAATGAGCAGTTCTTC.

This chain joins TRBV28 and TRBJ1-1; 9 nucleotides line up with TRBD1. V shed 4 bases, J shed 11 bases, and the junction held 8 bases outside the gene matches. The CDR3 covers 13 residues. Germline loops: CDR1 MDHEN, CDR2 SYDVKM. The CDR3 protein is CASSSTGGKRAFF. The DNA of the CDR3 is TGTGCCAGCAGTTCAACAGGGGGCAAAAGGGCTTTCTTT.

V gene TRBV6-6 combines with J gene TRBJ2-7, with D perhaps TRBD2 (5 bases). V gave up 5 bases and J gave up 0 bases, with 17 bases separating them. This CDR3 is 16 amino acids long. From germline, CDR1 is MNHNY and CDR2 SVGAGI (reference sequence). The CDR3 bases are TGTGCCAGCAGTACCCGTCCGGGGTTAGACTCCTACGAGCAGTACTTC. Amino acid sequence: CASSTRPGLDSYEQYF.

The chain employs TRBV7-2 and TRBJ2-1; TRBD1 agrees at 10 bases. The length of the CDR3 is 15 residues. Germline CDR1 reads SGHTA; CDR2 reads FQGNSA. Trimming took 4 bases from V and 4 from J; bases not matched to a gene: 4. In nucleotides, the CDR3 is TGTGCCAGCAGCTCCCGGGACAGGGGATACAATGAGCAGTTCTTC. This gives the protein CASSSRDRGYNEQFF.

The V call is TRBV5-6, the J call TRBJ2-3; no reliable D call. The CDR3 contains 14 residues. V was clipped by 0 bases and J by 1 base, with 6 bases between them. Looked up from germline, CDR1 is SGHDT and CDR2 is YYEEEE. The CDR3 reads CASSLDAGTDTQYF. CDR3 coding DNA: TGTGCCAGCAGCTTGGATGCGGGCACAGATACGCAGTATTTT.

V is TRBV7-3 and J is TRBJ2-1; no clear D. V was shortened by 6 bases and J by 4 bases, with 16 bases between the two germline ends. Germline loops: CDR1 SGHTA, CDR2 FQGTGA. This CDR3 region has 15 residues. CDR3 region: CASSRGSLSYNEQFF. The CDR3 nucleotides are TGTGCCAGCAGTCGCGGCTCCCTCAGTTACAATGAGCAGTTCTTC.

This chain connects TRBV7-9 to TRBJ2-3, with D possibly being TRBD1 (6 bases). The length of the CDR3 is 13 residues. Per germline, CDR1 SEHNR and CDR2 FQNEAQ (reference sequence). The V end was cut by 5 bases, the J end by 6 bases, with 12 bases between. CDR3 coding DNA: TGTGCCAGCAGCCCCGGGACACTGGATACGCAGTATTTT. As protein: CASSPGTLDTQYF.

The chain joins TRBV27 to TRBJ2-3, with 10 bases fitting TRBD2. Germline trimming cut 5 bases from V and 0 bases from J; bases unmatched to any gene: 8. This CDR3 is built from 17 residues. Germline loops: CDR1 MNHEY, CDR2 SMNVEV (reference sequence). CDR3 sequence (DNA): TGTGCCAGCAGTGTACTAGCGGGATTATCAAGCACAGATACGCAGTATTTT. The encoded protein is CASSVLAGLSSTDTQYF.

DNA for the CDR3: TGTGCCAGCAGTTATCCGGACTTGGGGAATGAGCAGTTCTTC. Translating it yields CASSYPDLGNEQFF. V is TRBV6-9 and J is TRBJ2-1; tentatively, D is TRBD2 (5 bases). The CDR3 spans 14 residues. Germline-derived CDR1 and CDR2 are MNHGY and SVAAGI. V was pared by 2 bases and J by 7 bases, with 12 bases between.

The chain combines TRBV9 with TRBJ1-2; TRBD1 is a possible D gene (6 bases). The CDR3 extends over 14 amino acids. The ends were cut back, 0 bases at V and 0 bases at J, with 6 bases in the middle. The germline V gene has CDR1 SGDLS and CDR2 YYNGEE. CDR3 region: CASSVGQANYGYTF. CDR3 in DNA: TGTGCCAGCAGCGTAGGACAGGCTAACTATGGCTACACCTTC. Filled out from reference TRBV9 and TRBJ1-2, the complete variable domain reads DSGVTQTPKHLITATGQRVTLRCSPRSGDLSVYWYQQSLDQGLQFLIQYYNGEERAKGNILERFSAQQFPDLHSELNLSSLELGDSALYFCASSVGQANYGYTFGSGTRLTVV.

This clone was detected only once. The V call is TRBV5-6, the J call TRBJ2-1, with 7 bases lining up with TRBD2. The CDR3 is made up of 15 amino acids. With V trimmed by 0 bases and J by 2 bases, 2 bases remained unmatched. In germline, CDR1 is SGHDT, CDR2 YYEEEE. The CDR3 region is CASSLGGLPYNEQFF. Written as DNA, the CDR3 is TGTGCCAGCAGCTTGGGGGGACTACCCTACAATGAGCAGTTCTTC.

CDR3 nucleotides: TGTGCCAGCAGGCGGGAGGGGTTGGGCACTGAAGCTTTCTTT. Its protein product is CASRREGLGTEAFF. J is TRBJ1-1 and V is TRBV6-1; TRBD1 might be the D (5 bases). The CDR3 is 14 amino acids. Trimming removed 6 bases from V and 4 bases from J, with 15 bases in between. Per germline, CDR1 MNHNS and CDR2 SASEGT.

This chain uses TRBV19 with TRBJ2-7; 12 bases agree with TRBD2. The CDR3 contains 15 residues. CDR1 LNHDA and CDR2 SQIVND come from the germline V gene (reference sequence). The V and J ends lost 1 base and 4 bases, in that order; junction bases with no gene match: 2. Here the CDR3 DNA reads TGTGCCAGTAGTATAGGACTAGCGGGAGTGTACGAGCAGTACTTC. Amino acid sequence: CASSIGLAGVYEQYF.

CDR3 sequence: CASSLDSRAVYGYTF. CDR3 DNA sequence: TGTGCCAGCAGTTTAGATTCCAGGGCAGTCTATGGCTACACCTTC. The V gene is TRBV27, the J gene TRBJ1-2; D possibly corresponds to TRBD1 (5 bases). CDR3 length: 15 residues. V lost 2 bases, J lost 4 bases, and 14 bases lay in between. Germline CDR1 is MNHEY and CDR2 is SMNVEV (reference sequence).

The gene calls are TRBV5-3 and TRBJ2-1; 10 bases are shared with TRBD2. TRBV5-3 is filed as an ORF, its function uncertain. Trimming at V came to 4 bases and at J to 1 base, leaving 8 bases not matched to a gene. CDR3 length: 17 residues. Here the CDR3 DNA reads TGTGCCAGAAGCCCAATTTCGACTAGCGGGTCCTACAATGAGCAGTTCTTC. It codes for CARSPISTSGSYNEQFF.

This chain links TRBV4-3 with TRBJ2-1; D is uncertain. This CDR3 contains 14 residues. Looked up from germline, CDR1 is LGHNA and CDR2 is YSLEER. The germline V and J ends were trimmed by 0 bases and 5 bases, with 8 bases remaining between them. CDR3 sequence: CASSQEWRDNEQFF. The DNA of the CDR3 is TGCGCCAGCAGCCAAGAATGGAGAGACAATGAGCAGTTCTTC.

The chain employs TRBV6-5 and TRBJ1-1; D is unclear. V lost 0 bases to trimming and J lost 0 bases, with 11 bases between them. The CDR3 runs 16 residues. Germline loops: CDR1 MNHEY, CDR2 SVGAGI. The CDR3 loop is CASSYSSSSLNTEAFF. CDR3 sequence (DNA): TGTGCCAGCAGTTACTCGTCTAGCAGCTTGAACACTGAAGCTTTCTTT.

The CDR3 loop reads CASSSVTYEQYF. In nucleotides, the CDR3 is TGTGCCAGCAGTAGCGTAACCTACGAGCAGTACTTC. The chain links TRBV2 to TRBJ2-7, with no clear D. Trimming removed 5 bases at V and 2 bases at J, with 7 bases between. This CDR3 spans 12 amino acids. The V gene's germline CDR1 is SNHLY and CDR2 FYNNEI.